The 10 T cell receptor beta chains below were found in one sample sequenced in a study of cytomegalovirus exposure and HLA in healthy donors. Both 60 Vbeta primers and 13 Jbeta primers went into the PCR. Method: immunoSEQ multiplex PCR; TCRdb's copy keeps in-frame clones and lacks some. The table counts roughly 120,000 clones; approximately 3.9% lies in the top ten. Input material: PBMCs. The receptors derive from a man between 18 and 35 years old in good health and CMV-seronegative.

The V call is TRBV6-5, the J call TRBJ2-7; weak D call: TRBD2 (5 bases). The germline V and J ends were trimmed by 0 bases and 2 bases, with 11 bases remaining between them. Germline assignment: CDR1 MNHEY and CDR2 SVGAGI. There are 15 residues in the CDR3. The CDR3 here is CASSYSMEVAYEQYF. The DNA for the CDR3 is TGTGCCAGCAGTTACTCGATGGAGGTTGCCTACGAGCAGTACTTC.

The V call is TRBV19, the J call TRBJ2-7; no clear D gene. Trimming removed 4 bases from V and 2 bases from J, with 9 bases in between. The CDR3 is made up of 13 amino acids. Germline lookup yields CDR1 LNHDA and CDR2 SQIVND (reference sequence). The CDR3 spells CASSSHQTYEQYF. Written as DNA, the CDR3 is TGTGCCAGTAGTAGTCATCAAACCTACGAGCAGTACTTC.

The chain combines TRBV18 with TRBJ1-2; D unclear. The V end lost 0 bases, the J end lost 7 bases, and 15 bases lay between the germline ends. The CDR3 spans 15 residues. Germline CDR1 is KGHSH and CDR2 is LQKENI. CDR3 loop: CASSPPYPTSGGYTF. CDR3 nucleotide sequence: TGTGCCAGCTCACCACCGTATCCCACCTCGGGTGGCTACACCTTC.

The CDR3 reads CASSLVIVSSEQYF. The CDR3 nucleotides are TGTGCCAGCAGCTTAGTAATCGTATCGTCCGAGCAGTACTTC. This chain connects TRBV11-2 to TRBJ2-7; D remains ambiguous. V lost 1 base and J lost 6, with 13 bases in between. Germline loops: CDR1 SGHAT, CDR2 FQNNGV. CDR3 size: 14 residues. The full variable domain, with the rest looked up from reference TRBV11-2 and TRBJ2-7, is EAGVAQSPRYKIIEKRQSVAFWCNPISGHATLYWYQQILGQGPKLLIQFQNNGVVDDSQLPKDRFSAERLKGVDSTLKIQPAKLEDSAVYLCASSLVIVSSEQYFGPGTRLTVT.

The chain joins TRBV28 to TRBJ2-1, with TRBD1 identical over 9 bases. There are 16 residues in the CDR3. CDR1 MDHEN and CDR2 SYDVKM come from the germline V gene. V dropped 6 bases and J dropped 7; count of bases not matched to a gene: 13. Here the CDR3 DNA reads TGTGCCAGCAGCGACTGGGATACAGGGGGCTTAAATGAGCAGTTCTTC. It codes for CASSDWDTGGLNEQFF. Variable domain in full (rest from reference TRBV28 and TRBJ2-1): DVKVTQSSRYLVKRTGEKVFLECVQDMDHENMFWYRQDPGLGLRLIYFSYDVKMKEKGDIPEGYSVSREKKERFSLILESASTNQTSMYLCASSDWDTGGLNEQFFGPGTRLTVL.

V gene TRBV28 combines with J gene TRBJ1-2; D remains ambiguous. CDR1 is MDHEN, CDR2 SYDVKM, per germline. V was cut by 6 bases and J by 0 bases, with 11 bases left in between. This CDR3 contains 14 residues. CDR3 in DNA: TGTGCCAGCAGAGAACAGACAACTAACTATGGCTACACCTTC. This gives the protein CASREQTTNYGYTF.

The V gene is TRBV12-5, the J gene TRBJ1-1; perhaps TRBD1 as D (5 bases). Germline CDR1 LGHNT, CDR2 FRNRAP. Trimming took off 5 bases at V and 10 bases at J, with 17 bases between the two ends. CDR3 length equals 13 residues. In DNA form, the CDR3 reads TGTGCTAGTGGTATCCAGGCGGGGGGGGTAGCTTTCTTT. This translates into CASGIQAGGVAFF.

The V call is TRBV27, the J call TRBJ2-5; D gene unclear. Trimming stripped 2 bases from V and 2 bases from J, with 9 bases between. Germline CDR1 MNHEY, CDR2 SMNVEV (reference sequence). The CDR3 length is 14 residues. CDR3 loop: CASSLRYSQETQYF. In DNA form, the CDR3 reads TGTGCCAGCAGTTTAAGGTACAGTCAAGAGACCCAGTACTTC.

CDR3 sequence: CASSLKETQYF. CDR3 nucleotide sequence: TGTGCCAGCAGCCTAAAAGAGACCCAGTACTTC. V and J are TRBV7-9 and TRBJ2-5; D unresolved. Per germline, CDR1 SEHNR and CDR2 FQNEAQ (reference sequence). The CDR3 runs 11 residues. Between the trimmed V and J ends, which lost 5 bases and 3 bases, there was a span of 4 bases.

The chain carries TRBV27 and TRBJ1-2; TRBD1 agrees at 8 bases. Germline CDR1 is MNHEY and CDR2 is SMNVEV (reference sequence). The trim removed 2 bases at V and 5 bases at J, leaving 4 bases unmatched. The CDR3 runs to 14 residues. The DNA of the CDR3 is TGTGCCAGCAGTTTAGGGACAGGAGGTTATGGCTACACCTTC. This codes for CASSLGTGGYGYTF.